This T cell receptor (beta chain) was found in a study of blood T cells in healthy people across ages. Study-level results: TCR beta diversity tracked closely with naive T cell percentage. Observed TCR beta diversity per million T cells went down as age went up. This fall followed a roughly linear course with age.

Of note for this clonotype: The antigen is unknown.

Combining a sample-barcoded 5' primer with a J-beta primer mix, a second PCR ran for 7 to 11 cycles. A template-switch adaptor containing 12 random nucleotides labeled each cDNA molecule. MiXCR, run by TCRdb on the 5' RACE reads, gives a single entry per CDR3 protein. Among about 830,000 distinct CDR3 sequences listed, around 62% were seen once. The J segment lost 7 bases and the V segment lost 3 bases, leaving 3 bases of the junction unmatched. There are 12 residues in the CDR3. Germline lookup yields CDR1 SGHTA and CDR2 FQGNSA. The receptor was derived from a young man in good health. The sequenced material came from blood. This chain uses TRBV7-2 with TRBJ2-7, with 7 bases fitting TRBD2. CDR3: CASSFLSGEQYF. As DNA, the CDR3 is TGTGCCAGCAGCTTCCTTAGCGGGGAGCAGTACTTC. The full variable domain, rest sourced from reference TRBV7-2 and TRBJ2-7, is GAGVSQSPSNKVTEKGKDVELRCDPISGHTALYWYRQSLGQGLEFLIYFQGNSAPDKSGLPSDRFSAERTGGSVSTLTIQRTQQEDSAVYLCASSFLSGEQYFGPGTRLTVT.